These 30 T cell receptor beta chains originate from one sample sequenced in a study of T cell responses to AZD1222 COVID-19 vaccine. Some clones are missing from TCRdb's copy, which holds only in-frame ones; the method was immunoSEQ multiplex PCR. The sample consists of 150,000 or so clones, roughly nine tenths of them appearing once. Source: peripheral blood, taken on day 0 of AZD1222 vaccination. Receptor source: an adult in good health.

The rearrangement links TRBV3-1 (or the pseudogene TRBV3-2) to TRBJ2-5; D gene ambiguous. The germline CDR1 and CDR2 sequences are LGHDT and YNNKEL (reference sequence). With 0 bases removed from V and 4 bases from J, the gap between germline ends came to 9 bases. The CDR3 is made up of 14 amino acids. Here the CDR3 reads CASSQDGNRETQYF. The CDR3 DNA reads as TGTGCCAGCAGCCAAGATGGGAACAGAGAGACCCAGTACTTC.

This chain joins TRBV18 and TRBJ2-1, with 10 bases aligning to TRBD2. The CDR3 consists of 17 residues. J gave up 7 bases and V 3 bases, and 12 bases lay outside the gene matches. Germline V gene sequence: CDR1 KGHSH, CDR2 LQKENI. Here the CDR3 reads CASSPLLAGVPGNEQFF. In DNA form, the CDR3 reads TGTGCCAGCTCACCCCTCCTAGCGGGGGTCCCCGGGAATGAGCAGTTCTTC.

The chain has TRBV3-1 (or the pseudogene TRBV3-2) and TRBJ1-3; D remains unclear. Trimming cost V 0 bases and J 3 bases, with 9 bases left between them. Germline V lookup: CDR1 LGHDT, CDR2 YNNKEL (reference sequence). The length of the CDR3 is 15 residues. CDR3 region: CASSQEGGFGNTIYF. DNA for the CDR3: TGTGCCAGCAGCCAAGAAGGAGGGTTTGGAAACACCATATATTTT.

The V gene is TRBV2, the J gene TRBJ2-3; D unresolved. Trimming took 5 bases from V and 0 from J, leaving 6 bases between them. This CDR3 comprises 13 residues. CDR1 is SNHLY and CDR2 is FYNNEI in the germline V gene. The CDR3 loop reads CASSIESTDTQYF. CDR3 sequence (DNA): TGTGCCAGCAGTATCGAGAGCACAGATACGCAGTATTTT.

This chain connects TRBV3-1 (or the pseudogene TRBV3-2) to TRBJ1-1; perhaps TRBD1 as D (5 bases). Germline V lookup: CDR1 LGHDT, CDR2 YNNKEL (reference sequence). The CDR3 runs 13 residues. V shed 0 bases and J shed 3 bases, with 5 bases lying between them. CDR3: CASSQEGDTEAFF. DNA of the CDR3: TGTGCCAGCAGCCAAGAAGGGGACACTGAAGCTTTCTTT.

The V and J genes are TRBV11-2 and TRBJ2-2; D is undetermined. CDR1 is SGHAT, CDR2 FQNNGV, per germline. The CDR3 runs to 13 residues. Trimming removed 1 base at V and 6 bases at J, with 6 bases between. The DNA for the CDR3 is TGTGCCAGCAGCTTAGCGGGCGCCGGGGAGCTGTTTTTT. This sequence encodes CASSLAGAGELFF. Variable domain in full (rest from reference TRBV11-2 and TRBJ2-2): EAGVAQSPRYKIIEKRQSVAFWCNPISGHATLYWYQQILGQGPKLLIQFQNNGVVDDSQLPKDRFSAERLKGVDSTLKIQPAKLEDSAVYLCASSLAGAGELFFGEGSRLTVL.

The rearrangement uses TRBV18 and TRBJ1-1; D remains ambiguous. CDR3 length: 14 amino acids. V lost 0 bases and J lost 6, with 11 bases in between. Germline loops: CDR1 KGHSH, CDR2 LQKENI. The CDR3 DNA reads TGTGCCAGCTCACCACCTACGGGGTCCCCTGAAGCTTTCTTT. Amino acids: CASSPPTGSPEAFF.

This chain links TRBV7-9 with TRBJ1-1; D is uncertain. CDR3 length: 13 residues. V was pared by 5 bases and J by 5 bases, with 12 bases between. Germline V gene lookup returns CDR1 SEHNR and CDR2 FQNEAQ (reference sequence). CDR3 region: CASSPAPATEAFF. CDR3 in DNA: TGTGCCAGCAGCCCGGCCCCGGCGACTGAAGCTTTCTTT.

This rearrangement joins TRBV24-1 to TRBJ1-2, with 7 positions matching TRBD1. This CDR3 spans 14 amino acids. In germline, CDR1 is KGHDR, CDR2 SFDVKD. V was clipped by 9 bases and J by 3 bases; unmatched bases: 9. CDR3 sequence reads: CATPRNRGYYGYTF. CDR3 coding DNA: TGTGCCACCCCAAGGAACAGGGGCTACTATGGCTACACCTTC.

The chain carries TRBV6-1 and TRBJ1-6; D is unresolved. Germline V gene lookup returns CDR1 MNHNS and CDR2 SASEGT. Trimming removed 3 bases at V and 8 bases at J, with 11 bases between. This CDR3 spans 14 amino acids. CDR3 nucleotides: TGTGCCAGCAGTGAGCGGGGTTCTCATTCACCCCTCCACTTT. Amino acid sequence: CASSERGSHSPLHF.

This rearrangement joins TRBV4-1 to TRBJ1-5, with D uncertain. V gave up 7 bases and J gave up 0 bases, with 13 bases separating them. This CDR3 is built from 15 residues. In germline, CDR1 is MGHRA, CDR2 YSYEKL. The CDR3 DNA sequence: TGCGCCAGCAACCCGGACCGTGATAGCAATCAGCCCCAGCATTTT. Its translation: CASNPDRDSNQPQHF.

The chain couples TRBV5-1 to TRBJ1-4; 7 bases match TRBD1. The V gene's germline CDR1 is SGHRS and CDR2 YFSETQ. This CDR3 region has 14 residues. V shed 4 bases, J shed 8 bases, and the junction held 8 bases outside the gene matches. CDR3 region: CASSAGTAPEKLFF. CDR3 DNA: TGCGCCAGCAGCGCCGGGACAGCTCCCGAAAAACTGTTTTTT. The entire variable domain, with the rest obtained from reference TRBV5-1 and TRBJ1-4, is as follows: KAGVTQTPRYLIKTRGQQVTLSCSPISGHRSVSWYQQTPGQGLQFLFEYFSETQRNKGNFPGRFSGRQFSNSRSEMNVSTLELGDSALYLCASSAGTAPEKLFFGSGTQLSVL.

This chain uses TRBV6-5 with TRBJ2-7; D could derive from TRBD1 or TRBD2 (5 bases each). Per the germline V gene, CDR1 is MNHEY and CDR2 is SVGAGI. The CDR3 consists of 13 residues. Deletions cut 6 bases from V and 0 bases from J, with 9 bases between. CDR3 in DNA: TGTGCCAGCAGGGGGACGTCCTCCTACGAGCAGTACTTC. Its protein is CASRGTSSYEQYF.

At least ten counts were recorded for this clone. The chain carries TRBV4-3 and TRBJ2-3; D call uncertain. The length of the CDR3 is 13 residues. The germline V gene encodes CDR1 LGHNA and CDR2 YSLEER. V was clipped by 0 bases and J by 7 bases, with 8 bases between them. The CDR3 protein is CASSQDRKNTQYF. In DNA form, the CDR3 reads TGCGCCAGCAGCCAAGATCGCAAAAATACGCAGTATTTT.

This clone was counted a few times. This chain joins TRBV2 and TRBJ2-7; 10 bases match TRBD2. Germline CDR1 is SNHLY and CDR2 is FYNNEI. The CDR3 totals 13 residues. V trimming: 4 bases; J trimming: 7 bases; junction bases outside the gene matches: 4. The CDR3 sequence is CASSVLAGNEQYF. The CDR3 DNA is TGTGCCAGCAGTGTACTAGCGGGGAATGAGCAGTACTTC.

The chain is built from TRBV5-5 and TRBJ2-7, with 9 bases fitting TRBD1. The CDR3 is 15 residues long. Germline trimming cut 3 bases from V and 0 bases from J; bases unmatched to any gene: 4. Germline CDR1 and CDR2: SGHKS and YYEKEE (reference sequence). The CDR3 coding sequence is TGTGCCAGCAGCTCGGGACAGGGATTCTCCTACGAGCAGTACTTC. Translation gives CASSSGQGFSYEQYF.

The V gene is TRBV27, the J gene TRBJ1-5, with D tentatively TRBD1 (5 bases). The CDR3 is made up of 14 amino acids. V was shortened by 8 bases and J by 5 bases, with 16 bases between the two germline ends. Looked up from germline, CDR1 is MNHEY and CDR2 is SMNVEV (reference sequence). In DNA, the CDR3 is TGTGCCAGCTGTGTACGGGGACCGGATCAGCCCCAGCATTTT. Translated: CASCVRGPDQPQHF.

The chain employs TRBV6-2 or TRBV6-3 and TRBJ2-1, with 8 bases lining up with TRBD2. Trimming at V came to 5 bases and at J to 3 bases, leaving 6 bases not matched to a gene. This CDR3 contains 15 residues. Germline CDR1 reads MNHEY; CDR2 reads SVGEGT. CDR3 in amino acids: CASSISGVHYNEQFF. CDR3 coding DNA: TGTGCCAGCAGTATTAGCGGGGTCCACTACAATGAGCAGTTCTTC.

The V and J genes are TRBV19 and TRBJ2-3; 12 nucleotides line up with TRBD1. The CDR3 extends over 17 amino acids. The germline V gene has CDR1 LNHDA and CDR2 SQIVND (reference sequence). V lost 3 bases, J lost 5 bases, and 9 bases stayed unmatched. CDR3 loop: CASSIMGTGGELDTQYF. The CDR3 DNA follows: TGTGCCAGTAGTATTATGGGGACAGGGGGCGAATTAGATACGCAGTATTTT.

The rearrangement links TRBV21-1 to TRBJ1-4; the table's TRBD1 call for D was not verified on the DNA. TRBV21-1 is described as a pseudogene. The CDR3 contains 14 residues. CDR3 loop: CASSKARGNEKLFF. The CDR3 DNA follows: TGTGCCAGCAGCAAAGCTAGGGGAAATGAAAAACTGTTTTTT.

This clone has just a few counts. In DNA, the CDR3 is TGTGCCAGCAGTTACCAAAACAAGGATACGCAGTATTTT. Protein: CASSYQNKDTQYF. The chain joins TRBV6-5 to TRBJ2-3; D uncertain. The V gene's germline CDR1 is MNHEY and CDR2 SVGAGI. Trimming took off 2 bases at V and 6 bases at J, with 9 bases between the two ends. CDR3 length: 13 residues.

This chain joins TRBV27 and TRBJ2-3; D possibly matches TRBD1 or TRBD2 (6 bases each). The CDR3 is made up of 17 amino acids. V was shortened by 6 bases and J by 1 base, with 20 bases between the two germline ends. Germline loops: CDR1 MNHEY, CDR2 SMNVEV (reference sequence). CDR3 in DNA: TGTGCCAGCAGCGACTTACTAGGGGGGCAGGGCACAGATACGCAGTATTTT. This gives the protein CASSDLLGGQGTDTQYF.

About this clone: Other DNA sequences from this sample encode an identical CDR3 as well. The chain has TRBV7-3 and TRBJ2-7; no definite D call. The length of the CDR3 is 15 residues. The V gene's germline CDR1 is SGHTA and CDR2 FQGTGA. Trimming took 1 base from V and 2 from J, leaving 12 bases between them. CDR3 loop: CASSLMLGQAYEQYF. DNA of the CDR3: TGTGCCAGCAGCTTAATGTTAGGGCAGGCCTACGAGCAGTACTTC. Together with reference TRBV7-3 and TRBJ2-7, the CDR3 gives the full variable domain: GAGVSQTPSNKVTEKGKYVELRCDPISGHTALYWYRQSLGQGPEFLIYFQGTGAADDSGLPNDRFFAVRPEGSVSTLKIQRTERGDSAVYLCASSLMLGQAYEQYFGPGTRLTVT.

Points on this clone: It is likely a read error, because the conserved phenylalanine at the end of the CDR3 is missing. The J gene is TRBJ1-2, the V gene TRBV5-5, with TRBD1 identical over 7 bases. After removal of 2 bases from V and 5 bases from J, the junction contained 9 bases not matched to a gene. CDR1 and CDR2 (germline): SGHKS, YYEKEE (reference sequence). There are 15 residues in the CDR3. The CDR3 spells CASSFLQGTLYGYTL. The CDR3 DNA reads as TGTGCCAGCAGCTTTTTACAGGGGACGCTTTATGGCTACACCCTC.

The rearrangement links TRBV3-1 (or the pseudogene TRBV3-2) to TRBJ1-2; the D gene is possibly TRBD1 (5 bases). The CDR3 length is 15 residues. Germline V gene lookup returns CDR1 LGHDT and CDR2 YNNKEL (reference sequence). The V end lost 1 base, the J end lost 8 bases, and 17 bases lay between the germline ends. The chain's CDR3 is CASSQVEGAYNGYTF. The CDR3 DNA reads TGTGCCAGCAGCCAAGTAGAAGGGGCTTATAACGGCTACACCTTC.

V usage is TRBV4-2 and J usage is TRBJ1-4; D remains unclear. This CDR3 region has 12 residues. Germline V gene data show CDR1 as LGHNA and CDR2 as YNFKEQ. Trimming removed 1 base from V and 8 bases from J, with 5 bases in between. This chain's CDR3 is CASSQAAEKLFF. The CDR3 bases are TGTGCCAGCAGCCAAGCAGCGGAAAAACTGTTTTTT.

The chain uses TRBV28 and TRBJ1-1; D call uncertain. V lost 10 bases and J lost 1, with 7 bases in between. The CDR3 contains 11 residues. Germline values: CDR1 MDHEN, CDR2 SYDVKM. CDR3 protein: CAIGRNTEAFF. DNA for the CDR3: TGTGCCATCGGGAGGAACACTGAAGCTTTCTTT.

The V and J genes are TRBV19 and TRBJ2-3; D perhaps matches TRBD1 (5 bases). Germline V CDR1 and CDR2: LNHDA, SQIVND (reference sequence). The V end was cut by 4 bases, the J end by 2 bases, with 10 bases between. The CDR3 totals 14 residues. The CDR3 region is CASSSGRDTDTQYF. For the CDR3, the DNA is TGTGCCAGTAGTAGTGGCAGGGACACAGATACGCAGTATTTT.

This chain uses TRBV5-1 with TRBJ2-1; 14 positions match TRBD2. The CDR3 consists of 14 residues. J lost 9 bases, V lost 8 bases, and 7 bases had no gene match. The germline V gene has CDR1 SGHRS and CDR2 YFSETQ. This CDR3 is CASQPGLAGVEQFF. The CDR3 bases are TGCGCCAGTCAACCGGGACTAGCGGGGGTTGAGCAGTTCTTC.

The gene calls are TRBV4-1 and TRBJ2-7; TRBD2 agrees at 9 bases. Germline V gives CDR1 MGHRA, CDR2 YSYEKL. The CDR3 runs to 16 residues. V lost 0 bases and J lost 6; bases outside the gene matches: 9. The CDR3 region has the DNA TGCGCCAGCAGCCAAGATCGGGCTAGCGGGGTCCTCGAGCAGTACTTC. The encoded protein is CASSQDRASGVLEQYF.